One and the same sample provided the 5 T cell receptor beta chains below, sequenced in a study of shared clonotypes between healthy human individuals. Clones were read by immunoSEQ multiplex PCR, and TCRdb kept only the in-frame ones, dropping some. The data contain a few hundred thousand clones, around 90% of them singletons. The specimen sequenced was memory CD8+ T cells sorted from blood. Subset noted: CD45RO+ cells pooled with CCR7-negative TemRA cells. The receptors were gathered from a man aged 18 to 35 in good health.

The V and J genes are TRBV13 and TRBJ2-7; 11 bases match TRBD2. Germline V gives CDR1 PRHDT, CDR2 FYEKMQ (reference sequence). This CDR3 spans 17 amino acids. V dropped 8 bases and J dropped 4; count of bases not matched to a gene: 16. The CDR3 loop is CASAGIAGGISQYEQYF. CDR3 coding DNA: TGTGCCAGCGCGGGGATAGCGGGAGGGATCAGCCAATACGAGCAGTACTTC.

The gene calls are TRBV5-1 and TRBJ2-3; 12 bases are shared with TRBD2. This CDR3 contains 14 residues. The junction had 3 bases not matched to a gene; V was cut back by 7 bases and J by 3 bases. Per germline, CDR1 SGHRS and CDR2 YFSETQ. The CDR3, as DNA: TGCGCCAGCGGAACTAGCGGGAGGACAGATACGCAGTATTTT. Protein: CASGTSGRTDTQYF.

This chain links TRBV18 with TRBJ1-2; TRBD1 is a possible D gene (6 bases). Germline-derived CDR1 and CDR2 are KGHSH and LQKENI. This CDR3 has 12 amino acids. V lost 4 bases and J lost 8, with 11 bases in between. CDR3 region: CASSRQVSGYTF. CDR3 bases: TGTGCCAGCTCACGACAGGTATCAGGCTACACCTTC.

The chain couples TRBV7-6 to TRBJ1-2; TRBD1 aligns across 7 bases. The CDR3 is made up of 14 amino acids. The V gene's germline CDR1 is SGHVS and CDR2 FNYEAQ. Trimming at V came to 1 base and at J to 8 bases, leaving 7 bases not matched to a gene. The chain's CDR3 is CASSLEGAQGGYTF. Written as DNA, the CDR3 is TGTGCCAGCAGCTTAGAGGGGGCGCAGGGCGGCTACACCTTC.

This chain joins TRBV11-2 and TRBJ2-2; 8 bases match TRBD1. This CDR3 comprises 16 residues. Per germline, CDR1 SGHAT and CDR2 FQNNGV. Trimming took 5 bases from V and 4 from J; bases not matched to a gene: 9. CDR3 bases: TGTGCCAGCAGCGCGACCGGGACAGGTTCCACCGGGGAGCTGTTTTTT. Its protein product is CASSATGTGSTGELFF.